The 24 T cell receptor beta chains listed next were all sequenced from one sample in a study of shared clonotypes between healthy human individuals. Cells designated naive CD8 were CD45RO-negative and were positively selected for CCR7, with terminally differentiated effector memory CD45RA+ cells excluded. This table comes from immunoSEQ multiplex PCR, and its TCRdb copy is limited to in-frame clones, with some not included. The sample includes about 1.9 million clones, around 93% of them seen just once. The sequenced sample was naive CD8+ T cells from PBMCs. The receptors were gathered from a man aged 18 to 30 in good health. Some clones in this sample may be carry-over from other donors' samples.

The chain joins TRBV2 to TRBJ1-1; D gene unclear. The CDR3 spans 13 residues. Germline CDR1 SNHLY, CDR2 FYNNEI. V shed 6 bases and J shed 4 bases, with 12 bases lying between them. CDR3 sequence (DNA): TGTGCCAGCAGGGGTGTCGGGAGCACTGAAGCTTTCTTT. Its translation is CASRGVGSTEAFF. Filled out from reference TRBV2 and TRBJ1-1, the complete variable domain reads EPEVTQTPSHQVTQMGQEVILRCVPISNHLYFYWYRQILGQKVEFLVSFYNNEISEKSEIFDDQFSVERPDGSNFTLKIRSTKLEDSAMYFCASRGVGSTEAFFGQGTRLTVV.

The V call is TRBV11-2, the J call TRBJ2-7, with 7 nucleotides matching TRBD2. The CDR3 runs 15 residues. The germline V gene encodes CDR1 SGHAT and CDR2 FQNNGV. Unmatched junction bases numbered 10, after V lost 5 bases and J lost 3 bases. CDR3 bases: TGTGCCAGCAGCCCCTCGGCGGGAGAGGGCTACGAGCAGTACTTC. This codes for CASSPSAGEGYEQYF.

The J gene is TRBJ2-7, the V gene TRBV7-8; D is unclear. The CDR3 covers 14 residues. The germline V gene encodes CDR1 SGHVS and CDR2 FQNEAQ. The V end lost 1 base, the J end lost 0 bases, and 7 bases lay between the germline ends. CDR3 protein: CASSLEASSYEQYF. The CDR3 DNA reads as TGTGCCAGCAGCTTAGAAGCCAGCTCCTACGAGCAGTACTTC. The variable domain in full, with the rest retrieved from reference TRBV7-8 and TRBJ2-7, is GAGVSQSPRYKVAKRGQDVALRCDPISGHVSLFWYQQALGQGPEFLTYFQNEAQLDKSGLPSDRFFAERPEGSVSTLKIQRTQQEDSAVYLCASSLEASSYEQYFGPGTRLTVT.

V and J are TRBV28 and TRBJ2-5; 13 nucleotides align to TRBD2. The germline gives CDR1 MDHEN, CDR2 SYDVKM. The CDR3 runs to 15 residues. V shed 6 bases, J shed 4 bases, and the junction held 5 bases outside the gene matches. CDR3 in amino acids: CASRRTSGSGETQYF. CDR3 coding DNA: TGTGCCAGCAGAAGGACTAGCGGGAGTGGAGAGACCCAGTACTTC.

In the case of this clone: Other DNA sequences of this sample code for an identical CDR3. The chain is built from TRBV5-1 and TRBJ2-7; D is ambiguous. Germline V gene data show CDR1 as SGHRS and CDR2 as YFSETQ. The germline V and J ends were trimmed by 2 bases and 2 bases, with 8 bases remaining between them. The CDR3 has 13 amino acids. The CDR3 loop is CASSLNGPYEQYF. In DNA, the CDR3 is TGCGCCAGCAGCTTAAACGGACCCTACGAGCAGTACTTC. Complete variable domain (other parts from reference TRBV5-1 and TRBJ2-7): KAGVTQTPRYLIKTRGQQVTLSCSPISGHRSVSWYQQTPGQGLQFLFEYFSETQRNKGNFPGRFSGRQFSNSRSEMNVSTLELGDSALYLCASSLNGPYEQYFGPGTRLTVT.

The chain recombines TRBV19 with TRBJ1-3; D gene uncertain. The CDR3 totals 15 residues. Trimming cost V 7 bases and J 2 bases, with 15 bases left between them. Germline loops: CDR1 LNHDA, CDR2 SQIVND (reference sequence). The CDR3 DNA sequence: TGTGCCAGTATACAAGCGGAGGGTGCTGGAAACACCATATATTTT. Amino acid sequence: CASIQAEGAGNTIYF.

CDR3 sequence (DNA): TGTGCCAGCAGCTTAGCGGCAGTATTGACCGCAGATACGCAGTATTTT. It yields the protein CASSLAAVLTADTQYF. The chain links TRBV7-9 to TRBJ2-3; the D is unclear. The CDR3 covers 16 residues. In germline, CDR1 is SEHNR, CDR2 FQNEAQ (reference sequence). Deletions cut 0 bases from V and 4 bases from J, with 14 bases between.

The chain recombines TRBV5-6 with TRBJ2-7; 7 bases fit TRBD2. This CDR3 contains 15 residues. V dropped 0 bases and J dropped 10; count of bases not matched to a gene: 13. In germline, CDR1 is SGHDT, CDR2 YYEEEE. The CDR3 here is CASSLGYGTNAAQYF. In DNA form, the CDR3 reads TGTGCCAGCAGCTTGGGATACGGGACTAACGCTGCACAGTACTTC.

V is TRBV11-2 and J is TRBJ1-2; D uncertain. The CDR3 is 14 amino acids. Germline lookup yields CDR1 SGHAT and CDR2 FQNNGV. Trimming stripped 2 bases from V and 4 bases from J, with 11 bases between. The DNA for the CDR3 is TGTGCCAGCAGCTTATCACCGGACCGCTATGGCTACACCTTC. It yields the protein CASSLSPDRYGYTF.

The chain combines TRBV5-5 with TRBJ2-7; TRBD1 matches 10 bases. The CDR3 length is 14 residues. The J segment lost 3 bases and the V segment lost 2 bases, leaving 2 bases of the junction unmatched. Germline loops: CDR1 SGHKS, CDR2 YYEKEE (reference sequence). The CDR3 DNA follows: TGTGCCAGCAGCTTCGGGACAGGGGTCTACGAGCAGTACTTC. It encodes CASSFGTGVYEQYF.

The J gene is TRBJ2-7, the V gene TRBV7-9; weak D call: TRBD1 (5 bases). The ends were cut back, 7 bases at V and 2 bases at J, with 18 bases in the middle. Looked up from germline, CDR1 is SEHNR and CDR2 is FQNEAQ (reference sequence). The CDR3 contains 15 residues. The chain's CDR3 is CASTQTKGSPYEQYF. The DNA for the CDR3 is TGTGCCAGCACCCAAACCAAGGGGTCCCCCTACGAGCAGTACTTC.

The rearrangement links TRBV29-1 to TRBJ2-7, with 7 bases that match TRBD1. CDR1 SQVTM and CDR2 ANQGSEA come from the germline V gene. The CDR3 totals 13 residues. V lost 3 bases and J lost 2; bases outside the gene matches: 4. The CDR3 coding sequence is TGCAGCGTTGATCAAGGGACAGCCTACGAGCAGTACTTC. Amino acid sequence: CSVDQGTAYEQYF.

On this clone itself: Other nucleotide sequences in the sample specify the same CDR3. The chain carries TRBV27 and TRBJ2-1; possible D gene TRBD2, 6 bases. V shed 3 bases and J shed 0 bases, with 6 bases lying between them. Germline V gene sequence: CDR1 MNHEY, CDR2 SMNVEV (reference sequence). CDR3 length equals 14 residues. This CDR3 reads CASSFSGSYNEQFF. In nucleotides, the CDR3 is TGTGCCAGCAGTTTTAGCGGCTCCTACAATGAGCAGTTCTTC.

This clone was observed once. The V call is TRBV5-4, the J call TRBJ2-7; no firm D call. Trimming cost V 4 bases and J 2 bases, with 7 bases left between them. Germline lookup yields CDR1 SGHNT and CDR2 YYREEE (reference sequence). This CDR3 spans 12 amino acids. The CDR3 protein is CASSTNAYEQYF. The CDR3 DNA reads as TGTGCCAGCAGCACAAACGCCTACGAGCAGTACTTC.

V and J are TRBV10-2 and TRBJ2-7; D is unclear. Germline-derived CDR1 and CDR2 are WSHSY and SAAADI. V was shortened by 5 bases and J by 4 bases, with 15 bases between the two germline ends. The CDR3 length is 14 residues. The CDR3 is CASSRRSASYEQYF. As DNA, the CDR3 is TGCGCCAGCAGTCGTAGATCAGCTTCTTACGAGCAGTACTTC.

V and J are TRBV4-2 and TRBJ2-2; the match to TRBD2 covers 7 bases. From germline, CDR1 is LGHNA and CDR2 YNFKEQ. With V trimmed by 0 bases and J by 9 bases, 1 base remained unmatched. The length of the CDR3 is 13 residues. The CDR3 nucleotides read TGTGCCAGCAGCCAAGACGGGGGGAGGGAGCTGTTTTTT. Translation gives CASSQDGGRELFF.

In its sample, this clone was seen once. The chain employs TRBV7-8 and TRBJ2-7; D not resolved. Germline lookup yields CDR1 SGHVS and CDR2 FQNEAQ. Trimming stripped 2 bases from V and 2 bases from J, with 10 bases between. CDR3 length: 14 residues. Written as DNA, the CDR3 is TGTGCCAGCAGCTTAACGGGCAGTACCTACGAGCAGTACTTC. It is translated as CASSLTGSTYEQYF.

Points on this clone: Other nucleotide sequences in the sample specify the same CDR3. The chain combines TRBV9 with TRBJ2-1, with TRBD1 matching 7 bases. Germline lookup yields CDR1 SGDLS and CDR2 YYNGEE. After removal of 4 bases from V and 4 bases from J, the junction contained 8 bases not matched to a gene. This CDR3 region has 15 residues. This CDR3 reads CASSPRQGAYNEQFF. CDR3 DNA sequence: TGTGCCAGCAGCCCGCGACAGGGCGCATACAATGAGCAGTTCTTC.

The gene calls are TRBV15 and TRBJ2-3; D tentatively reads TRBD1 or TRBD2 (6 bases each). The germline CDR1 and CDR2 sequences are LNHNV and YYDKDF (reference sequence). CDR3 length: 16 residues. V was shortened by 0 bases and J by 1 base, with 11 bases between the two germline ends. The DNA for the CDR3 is TGTGCCACCAGCAGAGATCCGGGGGCAGGCACAGATACGCAGTATTTT. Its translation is CATSRDPGAGTDTQYF.

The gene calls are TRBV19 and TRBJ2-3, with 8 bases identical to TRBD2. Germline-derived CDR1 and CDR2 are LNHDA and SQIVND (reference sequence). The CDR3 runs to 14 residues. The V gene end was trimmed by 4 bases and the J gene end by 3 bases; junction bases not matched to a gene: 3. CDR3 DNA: TGTGCCAGTAGTACGGGACTAGTGACAGATACGCAGTATTTT. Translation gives CASSTGLVTDTQYF.

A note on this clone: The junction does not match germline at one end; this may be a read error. The CDR3 DNA reads as TGTGCCAGCAGCTTACTAGCGAGTATAGACTTC. This sequence encodes CASSLLASIDF. The rearrangement uses TRBV13 and TRBJ2-7, with D possibly being TRBD2 (6 bases). Germline values: CDR1 PRHDT, CDR2 FYEKMQ (reference sequence). This CDR3 spans 11 amino acids.

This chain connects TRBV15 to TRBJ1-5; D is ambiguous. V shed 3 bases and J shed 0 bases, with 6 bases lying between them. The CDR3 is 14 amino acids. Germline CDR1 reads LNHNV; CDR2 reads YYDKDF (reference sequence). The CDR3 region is CATSSRSSNQPQHF. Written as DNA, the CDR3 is TGTGCCACCAGCAGCCGAAGTAGCAATCAGCCCCAGCATTTT.

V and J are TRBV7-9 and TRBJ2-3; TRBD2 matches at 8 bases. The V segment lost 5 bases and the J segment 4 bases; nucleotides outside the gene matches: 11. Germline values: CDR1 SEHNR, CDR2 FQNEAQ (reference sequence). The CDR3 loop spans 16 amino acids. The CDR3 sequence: CASSPRGSGVADTQYF. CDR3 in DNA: TGTGCCAGCAGCCCCCGAGGTAGCGGGGTGGCAGATACGCAGTATTTT.

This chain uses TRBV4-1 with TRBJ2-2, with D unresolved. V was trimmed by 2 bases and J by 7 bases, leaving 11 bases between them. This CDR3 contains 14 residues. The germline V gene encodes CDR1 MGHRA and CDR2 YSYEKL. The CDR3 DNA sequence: TGCGCCAGCAGCCAACCCGCCTCCAGCGGGGAGCTGTTTTTT. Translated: CASSQPASSGELFF.